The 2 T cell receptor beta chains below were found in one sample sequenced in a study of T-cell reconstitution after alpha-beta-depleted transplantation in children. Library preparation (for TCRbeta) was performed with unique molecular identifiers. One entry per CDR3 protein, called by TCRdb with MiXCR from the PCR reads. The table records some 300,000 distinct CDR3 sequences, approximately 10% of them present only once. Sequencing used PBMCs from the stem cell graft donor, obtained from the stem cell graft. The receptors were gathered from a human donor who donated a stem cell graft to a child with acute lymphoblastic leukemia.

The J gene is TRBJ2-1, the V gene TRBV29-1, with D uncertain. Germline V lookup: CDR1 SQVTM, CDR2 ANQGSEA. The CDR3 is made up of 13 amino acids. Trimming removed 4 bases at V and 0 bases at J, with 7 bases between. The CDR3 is CSVGPSSYNEQFF. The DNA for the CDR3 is TGCAGCGTTGGCCCGAGCTCCTACAATGAGCAGTTCTTC.

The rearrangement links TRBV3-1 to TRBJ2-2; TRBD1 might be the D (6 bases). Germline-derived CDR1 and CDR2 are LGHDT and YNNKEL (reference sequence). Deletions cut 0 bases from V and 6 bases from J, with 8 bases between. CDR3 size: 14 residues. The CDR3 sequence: CASSQDPGAGELFF. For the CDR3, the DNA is TGTGCCAGCAGCCAAGATCCAGGGGCCGGGGAGCTGTTTTTT.